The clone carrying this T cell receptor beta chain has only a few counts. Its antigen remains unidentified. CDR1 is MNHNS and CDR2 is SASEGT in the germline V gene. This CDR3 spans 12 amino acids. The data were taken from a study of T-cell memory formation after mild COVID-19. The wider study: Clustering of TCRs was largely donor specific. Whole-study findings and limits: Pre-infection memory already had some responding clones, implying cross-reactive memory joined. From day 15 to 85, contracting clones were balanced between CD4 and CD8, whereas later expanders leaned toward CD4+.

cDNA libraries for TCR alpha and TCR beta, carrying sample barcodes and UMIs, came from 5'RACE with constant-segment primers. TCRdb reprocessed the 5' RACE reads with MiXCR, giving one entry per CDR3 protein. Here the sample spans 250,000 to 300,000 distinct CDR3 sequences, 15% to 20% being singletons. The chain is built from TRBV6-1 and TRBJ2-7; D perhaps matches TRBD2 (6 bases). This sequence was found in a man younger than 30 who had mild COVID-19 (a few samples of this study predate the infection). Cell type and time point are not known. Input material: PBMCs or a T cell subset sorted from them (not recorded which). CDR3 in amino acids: CANGDFGGEQYF. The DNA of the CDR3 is TGTGCAAACGGGGACTTCGGTGGCGAGCAGTACTTC.